Detailed here is one T cell receptor (beta chain). Looked up from germline, CDR1 is SNHLY and CDR2 is FYNNEI. Deletions cut 6 bases from V and 6 bases from J, with 17 bases between. The CDR3 runs to 14 residues. Clones were sequenced by immunoSEQ multiplex PCR, and TCRdb holds only the in-frame ones, with some missing. The sample lists some 200,000 clones; 80% to 90% were seen once. The data belong to a study of blood T cell repertoires in COVID-19. Sequencing used peripheral blood. J is TRBJ1-1 and V is TRBV2, with D maybe TRBD1 (6 bases). This receptor was identified in a middle-aged man with active or convalescent COVID-19. CDR3 sequence reads: CASRAKTGPAEAFF. The CDR3 DNA follows: TGTGCCAGCAGAGCTAAGACAGGACCCGCTGAAGCTTTCTTT.